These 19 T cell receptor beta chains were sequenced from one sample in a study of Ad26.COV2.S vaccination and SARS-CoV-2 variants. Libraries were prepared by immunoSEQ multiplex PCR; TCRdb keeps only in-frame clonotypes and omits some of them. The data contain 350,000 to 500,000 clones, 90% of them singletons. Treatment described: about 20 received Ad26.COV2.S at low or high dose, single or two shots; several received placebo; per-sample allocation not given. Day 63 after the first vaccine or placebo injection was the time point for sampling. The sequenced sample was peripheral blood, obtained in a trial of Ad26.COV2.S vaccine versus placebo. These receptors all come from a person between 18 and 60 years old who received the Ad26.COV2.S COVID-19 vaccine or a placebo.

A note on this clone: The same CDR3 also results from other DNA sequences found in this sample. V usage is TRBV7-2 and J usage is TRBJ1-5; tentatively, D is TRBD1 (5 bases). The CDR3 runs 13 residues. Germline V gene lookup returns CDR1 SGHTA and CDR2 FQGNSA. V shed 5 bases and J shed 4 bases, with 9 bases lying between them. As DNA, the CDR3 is TGTGCCAGCAGCGTCCGGGGGAATCAGCCCCAGCATTTT. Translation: CASSVRGNQPQHF.

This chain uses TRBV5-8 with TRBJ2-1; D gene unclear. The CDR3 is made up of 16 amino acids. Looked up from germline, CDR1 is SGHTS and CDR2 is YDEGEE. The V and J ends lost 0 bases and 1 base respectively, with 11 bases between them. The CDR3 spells CASSLGSVFSYNEQFF. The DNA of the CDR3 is TGTGCCAGCAGCTTGGGTTCGGTGTTTTCCTACAATGAGCAGTTCTTC.

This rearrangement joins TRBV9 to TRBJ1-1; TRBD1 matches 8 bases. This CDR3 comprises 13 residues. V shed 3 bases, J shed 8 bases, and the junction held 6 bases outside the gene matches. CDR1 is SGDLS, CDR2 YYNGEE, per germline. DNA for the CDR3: TGTGCCAGCAGCGCGTCAGGGGGCGCGGAAGCTTTCTTT. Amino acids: CASSASGGAEAFF.

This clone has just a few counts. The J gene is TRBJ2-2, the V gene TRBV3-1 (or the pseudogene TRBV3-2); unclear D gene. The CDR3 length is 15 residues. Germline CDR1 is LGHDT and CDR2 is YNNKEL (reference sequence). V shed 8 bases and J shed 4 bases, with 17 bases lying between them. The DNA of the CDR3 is TGTGCCAGCTCCAATCGGGTAATCCCCACCGGGGAGCTGTTTTTT. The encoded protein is CASSNRVIPTGELFF.

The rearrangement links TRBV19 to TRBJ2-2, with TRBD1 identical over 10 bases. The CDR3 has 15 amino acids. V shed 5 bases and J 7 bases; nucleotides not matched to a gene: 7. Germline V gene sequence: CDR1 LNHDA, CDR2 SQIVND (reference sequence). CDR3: CASSARQGAGGELFF. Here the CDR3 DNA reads TGTGCCAGTAGTGCCCGACAGGGGGCCGGCGGGGAGCTGTTTTTT.

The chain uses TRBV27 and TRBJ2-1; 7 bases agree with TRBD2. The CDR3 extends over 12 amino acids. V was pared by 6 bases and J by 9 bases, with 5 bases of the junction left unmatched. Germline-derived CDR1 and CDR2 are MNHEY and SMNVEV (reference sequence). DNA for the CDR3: TGTGCCAGCAGCCTGTGGGGGGGTGAGCAGTTCTTC. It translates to CASSLWGGEQFF.

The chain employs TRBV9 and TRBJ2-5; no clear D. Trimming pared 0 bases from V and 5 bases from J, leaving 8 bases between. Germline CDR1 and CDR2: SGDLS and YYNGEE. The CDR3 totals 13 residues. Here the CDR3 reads CASSVVSGETQYF. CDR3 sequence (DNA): TGTGCCAGCAGCGTAGTATCGGGCGAGACCCAGTACTTC.

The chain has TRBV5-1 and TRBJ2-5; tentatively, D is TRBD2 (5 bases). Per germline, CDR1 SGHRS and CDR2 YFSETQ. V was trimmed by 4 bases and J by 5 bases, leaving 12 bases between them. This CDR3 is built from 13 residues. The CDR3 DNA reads TGCGCCAGCAGCCGAATTAGAGGGGAGACCCAGTACTTC. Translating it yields CASSRIRGETQYF. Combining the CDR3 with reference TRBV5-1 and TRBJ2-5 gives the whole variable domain KAGVTQTPRYLIKTRGQQVTLSCSPISGHRSVSWYQQTPGQGLQFLFEYFSETQRNKGNFPGRFSGRQFSNSRSEMNVSTLELGDSALYLCASSRIRGETQYFGPGTRLLVL.

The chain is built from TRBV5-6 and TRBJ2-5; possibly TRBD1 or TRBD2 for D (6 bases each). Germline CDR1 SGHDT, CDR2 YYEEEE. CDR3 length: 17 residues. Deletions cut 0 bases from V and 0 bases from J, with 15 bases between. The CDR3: CASSLVRNRDYQETQYF. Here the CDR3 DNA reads TGTGCCAGCAGCTTGGTGCGAAACAGGGACTACCAAGAGACCCAGTACTTC.

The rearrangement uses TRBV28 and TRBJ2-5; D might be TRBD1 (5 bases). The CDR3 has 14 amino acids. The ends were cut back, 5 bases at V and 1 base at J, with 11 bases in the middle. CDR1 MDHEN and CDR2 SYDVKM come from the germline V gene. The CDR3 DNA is TGTGCCAGCAGTAAACAGGCTTCCCAAGAGACCCAGTACTTC. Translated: CASSKQASQETQYF.

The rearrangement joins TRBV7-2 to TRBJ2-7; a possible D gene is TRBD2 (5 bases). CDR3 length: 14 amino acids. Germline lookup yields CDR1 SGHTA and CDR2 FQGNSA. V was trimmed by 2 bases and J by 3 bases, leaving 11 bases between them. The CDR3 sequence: CASSLRGSFYEQYF. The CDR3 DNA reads TGTGCCAGCAGCTTACGGGGTAGTTTCTACGAGCAGTACTTC.

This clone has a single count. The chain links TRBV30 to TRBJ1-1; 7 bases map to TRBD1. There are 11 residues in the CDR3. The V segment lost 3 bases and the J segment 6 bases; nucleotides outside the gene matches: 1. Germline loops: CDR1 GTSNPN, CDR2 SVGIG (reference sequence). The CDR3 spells CAWSTGAEAFF. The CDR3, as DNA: TGTGCCTGGAGCACAGGGGCTGAAGCTTTCTTT.

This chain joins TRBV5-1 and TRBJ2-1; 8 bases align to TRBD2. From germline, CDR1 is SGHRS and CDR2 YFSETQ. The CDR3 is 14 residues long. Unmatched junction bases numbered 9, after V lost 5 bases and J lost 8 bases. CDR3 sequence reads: CASSSLAGVDEQFF. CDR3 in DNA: TGCGCCAGCAGTAGTCTAGCGGGCGTCGATGAGCAGTTCTTC.

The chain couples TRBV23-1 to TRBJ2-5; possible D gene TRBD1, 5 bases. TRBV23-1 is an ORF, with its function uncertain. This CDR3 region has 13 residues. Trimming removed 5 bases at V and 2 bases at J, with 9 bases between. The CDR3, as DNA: TGCGCCAGCAGTAGGGGCCGGCAAGAGACCCAGTACTTC. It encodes CASSRGRQETQYF.

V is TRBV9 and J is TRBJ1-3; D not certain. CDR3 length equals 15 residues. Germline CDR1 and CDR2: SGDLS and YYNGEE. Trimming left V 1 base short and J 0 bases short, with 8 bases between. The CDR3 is CASSVSGRSGNTIYF. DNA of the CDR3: TGTGCCAGCAGCGTATCGGGTCGCTCTGGAAACACCATATATTTT.

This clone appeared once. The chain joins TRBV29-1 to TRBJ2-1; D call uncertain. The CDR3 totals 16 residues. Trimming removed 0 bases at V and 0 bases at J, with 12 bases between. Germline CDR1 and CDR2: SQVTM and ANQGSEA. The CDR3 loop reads CSVEDRGSRSYNEQFF. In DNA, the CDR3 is TGCAGCGTTGAAGATCGAGGCAGCCGCTCCTACAATGAGCAGTTCTTC.

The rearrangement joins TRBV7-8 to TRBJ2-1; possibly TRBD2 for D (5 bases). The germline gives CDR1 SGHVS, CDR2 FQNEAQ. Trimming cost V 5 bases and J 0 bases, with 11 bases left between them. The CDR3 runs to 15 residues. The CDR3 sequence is CASSPGIDSYNEQFF. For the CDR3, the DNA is TGTGCCAGCAGCCCGGGGATAGACTCCTACAATGAGCAGTTCTTC.

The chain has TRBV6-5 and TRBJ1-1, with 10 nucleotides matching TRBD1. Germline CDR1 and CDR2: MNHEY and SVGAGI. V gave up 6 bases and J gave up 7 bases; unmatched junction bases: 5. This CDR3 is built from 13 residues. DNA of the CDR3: TGTGCCAGCAGCCGACAGGGGGCTGGTGAAGCTTTCTTT. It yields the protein CASSRQGAGEAFF.

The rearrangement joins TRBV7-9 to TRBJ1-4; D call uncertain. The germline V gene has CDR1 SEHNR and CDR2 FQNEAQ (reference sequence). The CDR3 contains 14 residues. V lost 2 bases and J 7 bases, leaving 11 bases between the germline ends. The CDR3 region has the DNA TGTGCCAGCAGCTTAAGAACGGGAATTGAAAAACTGTTTTTT. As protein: CASSLRTGIEKLFF.